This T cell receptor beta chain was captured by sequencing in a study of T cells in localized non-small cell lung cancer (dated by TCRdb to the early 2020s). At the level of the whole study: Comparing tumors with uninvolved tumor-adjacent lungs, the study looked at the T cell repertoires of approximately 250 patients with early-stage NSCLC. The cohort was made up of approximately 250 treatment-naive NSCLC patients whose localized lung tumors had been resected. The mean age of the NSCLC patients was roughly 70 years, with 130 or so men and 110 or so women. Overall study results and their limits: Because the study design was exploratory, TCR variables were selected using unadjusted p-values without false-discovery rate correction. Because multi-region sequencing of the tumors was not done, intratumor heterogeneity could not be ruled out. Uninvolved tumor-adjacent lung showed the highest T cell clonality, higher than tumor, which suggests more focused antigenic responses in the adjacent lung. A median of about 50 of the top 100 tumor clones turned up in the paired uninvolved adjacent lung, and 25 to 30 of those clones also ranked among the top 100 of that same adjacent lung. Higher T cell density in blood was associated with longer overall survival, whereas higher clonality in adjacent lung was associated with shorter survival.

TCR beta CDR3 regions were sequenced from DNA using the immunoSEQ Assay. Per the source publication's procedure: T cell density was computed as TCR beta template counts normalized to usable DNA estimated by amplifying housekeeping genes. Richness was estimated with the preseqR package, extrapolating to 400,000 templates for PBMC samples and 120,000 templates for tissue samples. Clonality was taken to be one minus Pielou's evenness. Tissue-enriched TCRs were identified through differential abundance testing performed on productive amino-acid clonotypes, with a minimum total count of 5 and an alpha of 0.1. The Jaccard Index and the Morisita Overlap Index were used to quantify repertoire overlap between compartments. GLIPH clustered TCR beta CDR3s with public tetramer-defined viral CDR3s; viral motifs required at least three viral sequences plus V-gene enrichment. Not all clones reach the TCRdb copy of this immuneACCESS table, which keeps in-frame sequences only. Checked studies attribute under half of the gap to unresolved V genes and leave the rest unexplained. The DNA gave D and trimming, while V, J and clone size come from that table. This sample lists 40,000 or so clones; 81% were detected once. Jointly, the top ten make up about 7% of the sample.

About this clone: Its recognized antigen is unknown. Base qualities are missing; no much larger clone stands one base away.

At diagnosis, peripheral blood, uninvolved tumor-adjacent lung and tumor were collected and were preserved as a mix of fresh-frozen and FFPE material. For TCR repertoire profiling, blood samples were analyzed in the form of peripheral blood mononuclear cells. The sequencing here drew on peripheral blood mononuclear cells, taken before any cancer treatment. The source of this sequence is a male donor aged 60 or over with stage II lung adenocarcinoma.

The sequenced DNA: TGTGCCATCTCGAGGCAGCCCTCCATAACTAATGAAAAACTGTTTTTT. It encodes CAISRQPSITNEKLFF. The V gene is TRBV10-3 and the J gene is TRBJ1-4; the D gene is unclear. Deletion took 8 bases off V and 1 base off J, with a span of 17 bases between the germline ends. The CDR1 and CDR2 encoded by the germline V gene are ENHRY and SYGVKD. Reading from cysteine to phenylalanine, the CDR3 counts 16 amino acids. The sequence is cut down to CDR3 DNA, 48 bases in frame from base 1.